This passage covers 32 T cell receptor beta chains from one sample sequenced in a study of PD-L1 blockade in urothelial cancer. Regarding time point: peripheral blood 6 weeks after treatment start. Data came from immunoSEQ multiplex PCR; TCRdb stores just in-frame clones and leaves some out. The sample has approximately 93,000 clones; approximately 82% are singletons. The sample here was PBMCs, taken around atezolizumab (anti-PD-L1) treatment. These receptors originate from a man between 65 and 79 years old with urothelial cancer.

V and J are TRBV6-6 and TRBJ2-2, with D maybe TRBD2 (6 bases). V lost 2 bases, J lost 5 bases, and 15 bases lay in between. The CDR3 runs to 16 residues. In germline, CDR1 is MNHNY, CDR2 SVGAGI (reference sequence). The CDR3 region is CASSYPLRELTGELFF. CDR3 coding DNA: TGTGCCAGCAGTTACCCCCTACGGGAGTTAACCGGGGAGCTGTTTTTT.

DNA for the CDR3: TGTGCCAGCAGCAAGGACAGGGGACGGGAGCAGTTCTTC. Encoded protein: CASSKDRGREQFF. The chain employs TRBV5-6 and TRBJ2-1, with 9 bases matching TRBD1. The CDR3 totals 13 residues. After removal of 4 bases from V and 10 bases from J, the junction contained 6 bases not matched to a gene. Germline CDR1 is SGHDT and CDR2 is YYEEEE.

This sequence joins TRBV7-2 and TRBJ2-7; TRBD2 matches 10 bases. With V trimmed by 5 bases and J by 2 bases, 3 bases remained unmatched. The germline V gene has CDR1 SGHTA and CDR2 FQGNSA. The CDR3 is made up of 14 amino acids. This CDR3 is CASSPTSGTYEQYF. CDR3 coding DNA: TGTGCCAGCAGCCCAACTAGCGGGACCTACGAGCAGTACTTC.

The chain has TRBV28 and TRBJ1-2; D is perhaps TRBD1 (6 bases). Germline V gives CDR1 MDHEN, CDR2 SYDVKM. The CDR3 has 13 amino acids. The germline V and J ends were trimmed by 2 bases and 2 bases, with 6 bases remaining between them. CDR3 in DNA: TGTGCCAGCAGTTTAACAGGGAACTATGGCTACACCTTC. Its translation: CASSLTGNYGYTF.

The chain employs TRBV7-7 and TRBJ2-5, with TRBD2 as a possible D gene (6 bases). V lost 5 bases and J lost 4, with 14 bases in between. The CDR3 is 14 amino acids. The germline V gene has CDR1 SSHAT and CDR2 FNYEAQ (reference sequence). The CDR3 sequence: CASSQPGGGETQYF. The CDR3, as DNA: TGTGCCAGCAGCCAACCCGGGGGAGGAGAGACCCAGTACTTC.

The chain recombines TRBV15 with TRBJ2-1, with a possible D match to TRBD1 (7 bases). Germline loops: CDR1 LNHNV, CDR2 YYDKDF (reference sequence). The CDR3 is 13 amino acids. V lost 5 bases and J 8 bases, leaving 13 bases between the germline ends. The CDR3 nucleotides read TGTGCCACCAGCCTTATCAGGGGGGATGAGCAGTTCTTC. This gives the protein CATSLIRGDEQFF.

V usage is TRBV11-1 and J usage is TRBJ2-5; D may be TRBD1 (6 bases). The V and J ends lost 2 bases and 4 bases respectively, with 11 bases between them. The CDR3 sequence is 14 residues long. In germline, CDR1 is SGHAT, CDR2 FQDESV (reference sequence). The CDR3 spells CASSLQGPLETQYF. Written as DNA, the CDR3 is TGTGCCAGCAGCTTACAGGGGCCGCTAGAGACCCAGTACTTC.

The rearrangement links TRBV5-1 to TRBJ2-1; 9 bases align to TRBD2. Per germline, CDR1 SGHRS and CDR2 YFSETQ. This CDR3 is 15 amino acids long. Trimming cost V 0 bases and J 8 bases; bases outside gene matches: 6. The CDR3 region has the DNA TGCGCCAGCAGCTTGGCCGTTAGCGGGAGAGATGAGCAGTTCTTC. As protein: CASSLAVSGRDEQFF.

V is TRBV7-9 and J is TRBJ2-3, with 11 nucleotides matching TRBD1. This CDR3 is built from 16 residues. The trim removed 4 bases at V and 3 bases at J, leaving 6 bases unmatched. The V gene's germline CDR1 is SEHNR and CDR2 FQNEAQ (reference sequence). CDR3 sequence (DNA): TGTGCCAGCAGCTCCACCGGGACAGGGGGGACAGATACGCAGTATTTT. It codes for CASSSTGTGGTDTQYF.

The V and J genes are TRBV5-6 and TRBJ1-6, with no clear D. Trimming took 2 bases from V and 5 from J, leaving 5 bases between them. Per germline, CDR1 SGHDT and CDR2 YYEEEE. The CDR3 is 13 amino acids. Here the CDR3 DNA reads TGTGCCAGCAGCTTCGGGAATAATTCACCCCTCCACTTT. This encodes CASSFGNNSPLHF.

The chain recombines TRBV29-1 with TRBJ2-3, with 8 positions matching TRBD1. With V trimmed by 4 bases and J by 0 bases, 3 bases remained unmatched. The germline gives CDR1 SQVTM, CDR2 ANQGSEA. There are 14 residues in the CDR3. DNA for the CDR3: TGCAGCGTTGCAGGGGGCGATAGCACAGATACGCAGTATTTT. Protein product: CSVAGGDSTDTQYF.

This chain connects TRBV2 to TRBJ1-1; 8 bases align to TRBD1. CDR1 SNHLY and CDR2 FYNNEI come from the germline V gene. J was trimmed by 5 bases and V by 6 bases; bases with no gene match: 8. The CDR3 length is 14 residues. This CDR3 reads CASSVDRGGTEAFF. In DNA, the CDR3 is TGTGCCAGCAGCGTCGACAGGGGTGGGACTGAAGCTTTCTTT.

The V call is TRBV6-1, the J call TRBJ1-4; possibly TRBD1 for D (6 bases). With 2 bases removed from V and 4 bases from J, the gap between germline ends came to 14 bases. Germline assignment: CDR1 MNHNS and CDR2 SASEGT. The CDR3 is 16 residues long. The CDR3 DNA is TGTGCCAGCAGTGAAATAGGGGGAGTCCTTAATGAAAAACTGTTTTTT. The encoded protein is CASSEIGGVLNEKLFF.

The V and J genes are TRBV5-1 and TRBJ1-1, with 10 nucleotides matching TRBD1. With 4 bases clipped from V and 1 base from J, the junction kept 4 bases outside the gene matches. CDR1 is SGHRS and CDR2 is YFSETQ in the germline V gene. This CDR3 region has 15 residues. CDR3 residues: CASSRQGASNTEAFF. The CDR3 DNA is TGCGCCAGCAGCCGACAGGGGGCTTCGAACACTGAAGCTTTCTTT.

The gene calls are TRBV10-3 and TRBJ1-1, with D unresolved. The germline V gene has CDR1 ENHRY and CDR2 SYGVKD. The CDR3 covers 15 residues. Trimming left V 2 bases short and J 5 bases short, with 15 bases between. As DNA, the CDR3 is TGTGCCATCAGTGAGCAGGCCGCTGGCGGGACTGAAGCTTTCTTT. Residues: CAISEQAAGGTEAFF.

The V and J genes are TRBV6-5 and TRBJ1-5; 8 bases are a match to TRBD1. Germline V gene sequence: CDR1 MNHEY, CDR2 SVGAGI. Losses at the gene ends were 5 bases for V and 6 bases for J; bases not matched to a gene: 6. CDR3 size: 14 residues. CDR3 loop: CASSAGTGAQPQHF. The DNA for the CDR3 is TGTGCCAGCAGTGCCGGGACAGGAGCTCAGCCCCAGCATTTT.

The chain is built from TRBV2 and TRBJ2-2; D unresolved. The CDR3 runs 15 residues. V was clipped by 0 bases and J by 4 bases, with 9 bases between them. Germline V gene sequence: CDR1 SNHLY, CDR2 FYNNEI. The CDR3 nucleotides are TGTGCCAGCAGTGAAGCGAGTGCTCGCACCGGGGAGCTGTTTTTT. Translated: CASSEASARTGELFF.

The CDR3 reads CASSPGGWTSNEKLFF. CDR3 nucleotide sequence: TGTGCCAGCAGCCCAGGTGGTTGGACTTCTAATGAAAAACTGTTTTTT. This chain uses TRBV5-4 with TRBJ1-4; D unclear. The CDR3 loop spans 16 amino acids. Germline CDR1 SGHNT, CDR2 YYREEE (reference sequence). Trimming took off 4 bases at V and 3 bases at J, with 16 bases between the two ends.

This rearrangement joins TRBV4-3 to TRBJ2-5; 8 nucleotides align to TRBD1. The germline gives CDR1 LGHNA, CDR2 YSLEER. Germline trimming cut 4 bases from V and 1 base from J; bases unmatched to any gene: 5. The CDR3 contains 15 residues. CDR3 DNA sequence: TGCGCCAGCAGCCGGATAGGGACAGGCCAAGAGACCCAGTACTTC. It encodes CASSRIGTGQETQYF.

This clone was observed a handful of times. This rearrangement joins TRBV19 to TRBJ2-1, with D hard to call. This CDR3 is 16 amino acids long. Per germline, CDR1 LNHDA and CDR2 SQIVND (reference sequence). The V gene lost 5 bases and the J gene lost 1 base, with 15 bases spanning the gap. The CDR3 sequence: CASSPSRGGSYNEQFF. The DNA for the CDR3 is TGTGCCAGTAGTCCGTCCCGCGGCGGTTCCTACAATGAGCAGTTCTTC.

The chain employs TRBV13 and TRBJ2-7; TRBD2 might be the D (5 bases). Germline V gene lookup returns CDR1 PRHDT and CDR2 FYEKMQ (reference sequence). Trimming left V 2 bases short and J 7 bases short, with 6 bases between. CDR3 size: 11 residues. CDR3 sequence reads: CASSLSGEQYF. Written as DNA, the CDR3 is TGTGCCAGCAGCTTATCGGGGGAGCAGTACTTC.

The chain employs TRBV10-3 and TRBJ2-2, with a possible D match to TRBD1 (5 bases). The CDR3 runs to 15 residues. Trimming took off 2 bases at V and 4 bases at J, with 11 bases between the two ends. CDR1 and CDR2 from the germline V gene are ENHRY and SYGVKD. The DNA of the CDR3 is TGTGCCATCAGTGAGGAATCAGGGTTCACCGGGGAGCTGTTTTTT. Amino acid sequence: CAISEESGFTGELFF.

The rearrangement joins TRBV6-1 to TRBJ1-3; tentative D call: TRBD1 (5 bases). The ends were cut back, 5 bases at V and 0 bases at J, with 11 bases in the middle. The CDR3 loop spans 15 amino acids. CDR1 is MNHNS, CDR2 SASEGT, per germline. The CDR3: CASSRQFSSGNTIYF. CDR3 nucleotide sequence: TGTGCCAGCAGTAGACAGTTCAGCTCTGGAAACACCATATATTTT.

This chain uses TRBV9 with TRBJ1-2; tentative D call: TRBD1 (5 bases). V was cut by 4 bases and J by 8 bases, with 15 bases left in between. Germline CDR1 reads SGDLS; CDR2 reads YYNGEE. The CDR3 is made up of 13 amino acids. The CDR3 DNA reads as TGTGCCAGCAGCCGGGGGGAGGGTGAAGGCTACACCTTC. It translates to CASSRGEGEGYTF.

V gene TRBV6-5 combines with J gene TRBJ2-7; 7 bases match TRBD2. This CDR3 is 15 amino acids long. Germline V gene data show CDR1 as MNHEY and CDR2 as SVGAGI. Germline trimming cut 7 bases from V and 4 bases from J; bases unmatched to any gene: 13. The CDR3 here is CASTRGERGIYEQYF. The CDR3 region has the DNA TGTGCCAGCACCCGAGGAGAGCGGGGAATATACGAGCAGTACTTC.

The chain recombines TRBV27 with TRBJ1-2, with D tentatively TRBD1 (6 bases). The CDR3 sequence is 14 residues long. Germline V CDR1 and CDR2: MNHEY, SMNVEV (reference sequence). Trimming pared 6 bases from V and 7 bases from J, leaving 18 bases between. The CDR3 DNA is TGTGCCAGCAGATTCCGGGGGGGCCAAGGTGGCTACACCTTC. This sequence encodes CASRFRGGQGGYTF.

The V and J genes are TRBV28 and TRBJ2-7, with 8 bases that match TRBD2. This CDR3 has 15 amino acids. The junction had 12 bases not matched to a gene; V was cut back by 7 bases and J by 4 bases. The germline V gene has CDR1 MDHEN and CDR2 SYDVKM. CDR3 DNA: TGTGCCAGCAAACCGGGGGGGGGCATGAGGTACGAGCAGTACTTC. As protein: CASKPGGGMRYEQYF.

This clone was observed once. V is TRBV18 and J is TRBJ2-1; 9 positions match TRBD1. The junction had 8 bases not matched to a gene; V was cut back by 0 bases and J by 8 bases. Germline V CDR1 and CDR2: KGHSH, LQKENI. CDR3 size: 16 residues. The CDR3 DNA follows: TGTGCCAGCTCACCACCGCCAACAGGGGGCACCGATGAGCAGTTCTTC. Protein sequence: CASSPPPTGGTDEQFF.

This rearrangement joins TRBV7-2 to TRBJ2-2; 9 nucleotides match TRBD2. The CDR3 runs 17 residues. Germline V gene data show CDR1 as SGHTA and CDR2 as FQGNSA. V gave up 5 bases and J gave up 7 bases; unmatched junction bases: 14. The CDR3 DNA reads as TGTGCCAGCAGCCAAACGGGCGGGAGGGTCTCGGGCGGGGAGCTGTTTTTT. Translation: CASSQTGGRVSGGELFF.

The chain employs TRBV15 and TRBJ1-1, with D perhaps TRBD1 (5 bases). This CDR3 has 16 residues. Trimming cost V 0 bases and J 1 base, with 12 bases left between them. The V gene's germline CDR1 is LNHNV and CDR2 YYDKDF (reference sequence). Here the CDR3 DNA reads TGTGCCACCAGCAGAGATCGGAACGGGGGGAACACTGAAGCTTTCTTT. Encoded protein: CATSRDRNGGNTEAFF.

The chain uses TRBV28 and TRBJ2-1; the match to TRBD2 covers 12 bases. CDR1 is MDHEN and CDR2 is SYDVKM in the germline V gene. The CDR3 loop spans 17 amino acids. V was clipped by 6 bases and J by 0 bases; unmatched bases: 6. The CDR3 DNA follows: TGTGCCAGCAGAACTTCGACTAGCGGGAGCTCCTACAATGAGCAGTTCTTC. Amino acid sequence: CASRTSTSGSSYNEQFF.

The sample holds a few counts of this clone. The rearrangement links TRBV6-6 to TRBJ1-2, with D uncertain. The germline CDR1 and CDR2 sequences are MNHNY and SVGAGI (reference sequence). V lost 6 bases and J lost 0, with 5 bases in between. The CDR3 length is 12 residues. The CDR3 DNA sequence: TGTGCCAGCAGCATTTCTAACTATGGCTACACCTTC. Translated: CASSISNYGYTF.